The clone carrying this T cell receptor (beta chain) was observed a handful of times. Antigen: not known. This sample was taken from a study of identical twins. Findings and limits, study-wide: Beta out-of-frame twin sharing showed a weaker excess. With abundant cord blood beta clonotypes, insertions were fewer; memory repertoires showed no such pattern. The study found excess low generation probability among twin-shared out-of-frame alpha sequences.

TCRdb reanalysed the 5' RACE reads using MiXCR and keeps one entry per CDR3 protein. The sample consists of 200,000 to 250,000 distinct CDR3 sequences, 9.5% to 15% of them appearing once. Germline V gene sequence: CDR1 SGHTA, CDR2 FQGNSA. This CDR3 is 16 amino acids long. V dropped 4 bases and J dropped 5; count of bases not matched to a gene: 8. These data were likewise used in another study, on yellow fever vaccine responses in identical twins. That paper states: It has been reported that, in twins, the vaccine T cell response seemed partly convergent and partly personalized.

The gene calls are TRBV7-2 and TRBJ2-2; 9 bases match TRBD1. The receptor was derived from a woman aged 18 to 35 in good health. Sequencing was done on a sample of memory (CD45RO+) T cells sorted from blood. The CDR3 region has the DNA TGTGCCAGCAGCTACCGTCCCGGGACAGGGACCGGGGAGCTGTTTTTT. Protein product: CASSYRPGTGTGELFF. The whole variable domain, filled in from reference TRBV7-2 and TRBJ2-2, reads GAGVSQSPSNKVTEKGKDVELRCDPISGHTALYWYRQSLGQGLEFLIYFQGNSAPDKSGLPSDRFSAERTGGSVSTLTIQRTQQEDSAVYLCASSYRPGTGTGELFFGEGSRLTVL.